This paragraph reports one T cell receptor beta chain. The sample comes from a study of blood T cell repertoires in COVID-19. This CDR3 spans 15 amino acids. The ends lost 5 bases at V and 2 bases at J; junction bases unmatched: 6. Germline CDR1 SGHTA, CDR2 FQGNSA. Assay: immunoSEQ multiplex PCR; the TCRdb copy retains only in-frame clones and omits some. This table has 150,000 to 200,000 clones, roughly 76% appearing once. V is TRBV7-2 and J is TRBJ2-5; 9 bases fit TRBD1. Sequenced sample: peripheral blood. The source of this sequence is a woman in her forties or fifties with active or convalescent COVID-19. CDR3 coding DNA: TGTGCCAGCAGCCCCGACAGGGGGTGGCAAGAGACCCAGTACTTC. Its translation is CASSPDRGWQETQYF.